This TCR beta chain stems from a study of blood T cell repertoires in COVID-19. Looking at the study overall: From T cells, B-cell-depleted T cells, or PBMCs came the material, which was cDNA or gDNA.

This clone occurred once. As processed by the authors: The authors estimated nucleated cell counts from reference gene primer amplification. Some clones are missing from TCRdb's copy, which holds only in-frame ones; the method was immunoSEQ multiplex PCR. The V and J calls and clone size were taken over from that table, and D and trimming were inferred from the DNA. Among 200,000 to 300,000 clones, about four fifths were seen once, and the ten largest hold roughly 3.2%. Trimming at V came to 3 bases and at J to 9 bases, leaving 10 bases not matched to a gene. The germline CDR1 and CDR2 sequences are KGHSH and LQKENI. The CDR3 is 14 amino acids.

The clonotype comes from a young woman with acute or convalescent COVID-19. The sequencing input was peripheral blood. The chain has TRBV18 and TRBJ1-1; TRBD1 matches at 7 bases. Here the CDR3 DNA reads TGTGCCAGCTCACCTTACGGACAGGTCGAACAAGCTTTCTTT. It is translated as CASSPYGQVEQAFF. Supplemented by reference TRBV18 and TRBJ1-1, the full variable domain reads NAGVMQNPRHLVRRRGQEARLRCSPMKGHSHVYWYRQLPEEGLKFMVYLQKENIIDESGMPKERFSAEFPKEGPSILRIQQVVRGDSAAYFCASSPYGQVEQAFFGQGTRLTVV.